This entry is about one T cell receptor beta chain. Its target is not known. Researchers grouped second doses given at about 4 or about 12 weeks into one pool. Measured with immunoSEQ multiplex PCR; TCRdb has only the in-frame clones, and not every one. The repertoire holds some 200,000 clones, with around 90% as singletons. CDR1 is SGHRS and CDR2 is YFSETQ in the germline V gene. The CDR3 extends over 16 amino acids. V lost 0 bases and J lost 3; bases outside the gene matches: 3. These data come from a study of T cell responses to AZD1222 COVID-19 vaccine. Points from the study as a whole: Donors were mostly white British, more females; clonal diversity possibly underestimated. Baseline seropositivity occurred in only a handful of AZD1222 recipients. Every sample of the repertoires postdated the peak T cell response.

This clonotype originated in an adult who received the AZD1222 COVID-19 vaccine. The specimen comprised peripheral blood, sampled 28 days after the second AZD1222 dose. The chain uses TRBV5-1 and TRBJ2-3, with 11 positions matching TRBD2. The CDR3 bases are TGCGCCAGCAGCTTGGGACTAGCGGGAATAACAGATACGCAGTATTTT. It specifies CASSLGLAGITDTQYF.